This T cell receptor beta chain was sequenced in a study of identical twins. General study results and limits: Zero-insertion analyses might be partly confounded by invariant T cells like MAIT and iNKT. Conclusions leaned on cross-sectional statistical analysis and did not track the same donors over time. Within monozygotic twins, out-of-frame TCR alpha sharing was underestimated by the models. Beta out-of-frame sequences showed weaker excess sharing between twins.

A single record per CDR3 protein comes from TCRdb applying MiXCR to the 5' RACE reads. The table has some 1,600,000 distinct CDR3 sequences, around a third seen once. On this clonotype: Antigen specificity is unknown. A much bigger clone sits one base away, suggesting this may be a read error.

This TCR was sampled from a newborn girl in good health. The source material was cord blood.

The DNA for the CDR3 is TGCAGCGGTGAGACAGGCCCCTACACAGATACGCAGTATTTT. Protein sequence: CSGETGPYTDTQYF. V usage is TRBV29-1 and J usage is TRBJ2-3; D possibly corresponds to TRBD1 (6 bases). The CDR3 covers 14 residues. Trimming cost V 7 bases and J 2 bases, with 16 bases left between them. Germline V lookup: CDR1 SQVTM, CDR2 ANQGSEA.